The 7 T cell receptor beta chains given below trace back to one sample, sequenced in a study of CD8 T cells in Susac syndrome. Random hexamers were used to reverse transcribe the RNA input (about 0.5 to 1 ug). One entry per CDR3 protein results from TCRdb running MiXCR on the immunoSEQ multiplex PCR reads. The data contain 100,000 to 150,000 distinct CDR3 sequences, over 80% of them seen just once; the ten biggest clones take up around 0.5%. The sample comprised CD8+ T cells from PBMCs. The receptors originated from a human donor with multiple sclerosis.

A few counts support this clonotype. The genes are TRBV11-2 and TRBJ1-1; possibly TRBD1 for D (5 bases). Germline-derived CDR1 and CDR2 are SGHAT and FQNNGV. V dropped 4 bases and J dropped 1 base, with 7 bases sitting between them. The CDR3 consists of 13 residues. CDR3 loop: CASSSRGNTEAFF. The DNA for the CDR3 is TGTGCCAGCAGCTCTAGGGGGAACACTGAAGCTTTCTTT.

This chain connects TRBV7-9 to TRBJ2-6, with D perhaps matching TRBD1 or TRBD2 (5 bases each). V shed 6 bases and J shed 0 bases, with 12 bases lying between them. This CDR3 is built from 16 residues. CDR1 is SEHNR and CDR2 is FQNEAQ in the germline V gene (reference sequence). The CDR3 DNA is TGTGCCAGCAGTGATTCCGGGGCCTCTGGGGCCAACGTCCTGACTTTC. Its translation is CASSDSGASGANVLTF.

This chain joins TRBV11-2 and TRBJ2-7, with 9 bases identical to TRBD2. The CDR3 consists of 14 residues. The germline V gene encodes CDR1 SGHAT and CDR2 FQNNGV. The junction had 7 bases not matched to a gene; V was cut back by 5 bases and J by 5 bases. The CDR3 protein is CASSLLAGSNEQYV. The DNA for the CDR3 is TGTGCCAGCAGCCTTCTAGCGGGGTCCAACGAGCAGTACGTC.

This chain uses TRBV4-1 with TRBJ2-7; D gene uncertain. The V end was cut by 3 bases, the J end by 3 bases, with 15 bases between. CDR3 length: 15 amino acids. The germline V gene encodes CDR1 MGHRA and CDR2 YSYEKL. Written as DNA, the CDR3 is TGCGCCAGCAGCCAGAGACTCGGTACATACTACGAGCAGTACTTC. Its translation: CASSQRLGTYYEQYF.

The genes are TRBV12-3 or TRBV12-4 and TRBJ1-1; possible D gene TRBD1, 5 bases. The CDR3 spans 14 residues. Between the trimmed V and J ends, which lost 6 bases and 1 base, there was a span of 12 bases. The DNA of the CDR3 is TGTGCCAGCAGCTCACTGGGGCCGAACACTGAAGCTTTCTTT. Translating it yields CASSSLGPNTEAFF.

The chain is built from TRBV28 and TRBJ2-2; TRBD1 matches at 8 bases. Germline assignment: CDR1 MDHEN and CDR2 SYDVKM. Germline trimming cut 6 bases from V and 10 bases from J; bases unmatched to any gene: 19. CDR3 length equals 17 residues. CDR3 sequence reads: CASSPGSRGLRTKELFF. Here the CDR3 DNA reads TGTGCCAGCAGCCCAGGGAGCAGGGGGCTGAGGACCAAGGAGCTGTTTTTT.

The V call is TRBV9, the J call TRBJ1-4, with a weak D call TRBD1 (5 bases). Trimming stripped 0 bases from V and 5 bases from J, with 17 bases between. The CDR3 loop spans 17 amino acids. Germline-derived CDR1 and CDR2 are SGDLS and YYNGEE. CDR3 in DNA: TGTGCCAGCAGCGTAGCGGCAGGGACGGCCGACAATGAAAAACTGTTTTTT. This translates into CASSVAAGTADNEKLFF.